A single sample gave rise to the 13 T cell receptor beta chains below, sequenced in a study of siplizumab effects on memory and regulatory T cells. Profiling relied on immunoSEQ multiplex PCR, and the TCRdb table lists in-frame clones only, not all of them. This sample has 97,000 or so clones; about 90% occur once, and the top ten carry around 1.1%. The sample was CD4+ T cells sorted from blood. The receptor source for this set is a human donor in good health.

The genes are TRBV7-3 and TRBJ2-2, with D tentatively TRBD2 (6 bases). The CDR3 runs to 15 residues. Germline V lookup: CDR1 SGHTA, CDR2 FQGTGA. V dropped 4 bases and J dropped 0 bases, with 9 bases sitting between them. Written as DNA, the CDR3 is TGTGCCAGCAGCTCGACTAGAACGAACACCGGGGAGCTGTTTTTT. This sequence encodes CASSSTRTNTGELFF.

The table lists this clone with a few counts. The CDR3 DNA reads as TGTGCCAGCAGCCCCCATTCCGGGGGCGGTCAGCCCCAGCATTTT. This codes for CASSPHSGGGQPQHF. The chain couples TRBV6-5 to TRBJ1-5, with D possibly matching TRBD1 (6 bases). The CDR3 has 15 residues. CDR1 is MNHEY, CDR2 SVGAGI, per germline. The V end lost 6 bases, the J end lost 6 bases, and 18 bases lay between the germline ends.

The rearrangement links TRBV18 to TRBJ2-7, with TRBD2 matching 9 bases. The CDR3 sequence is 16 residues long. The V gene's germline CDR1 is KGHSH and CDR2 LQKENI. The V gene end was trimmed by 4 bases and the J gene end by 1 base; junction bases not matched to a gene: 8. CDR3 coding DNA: TGTGCCAGCTCACTCTATAGCGGGAGTGGATCCTACGAGCAGTACTTC. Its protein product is CASSLYSGSGSYEQYF.

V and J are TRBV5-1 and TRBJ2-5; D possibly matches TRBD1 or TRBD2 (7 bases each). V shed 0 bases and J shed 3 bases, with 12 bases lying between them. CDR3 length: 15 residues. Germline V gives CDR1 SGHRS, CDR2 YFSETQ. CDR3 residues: CASSLASGGEETQYF. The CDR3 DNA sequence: TGCGCCAGCAGCTTGGCGTCAGGGGGGGAAGAGACCCAGTACTTC.

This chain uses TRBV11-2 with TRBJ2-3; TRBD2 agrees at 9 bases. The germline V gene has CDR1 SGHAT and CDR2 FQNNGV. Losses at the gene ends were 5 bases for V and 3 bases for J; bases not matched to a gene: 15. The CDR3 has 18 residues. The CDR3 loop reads CASSPRGWLAGNTDTQYF. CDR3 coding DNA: TGTGCCAGCAGCCCACGAGGGTGGCTAGCGGGAAATACAGATACGCAGTATTTT.

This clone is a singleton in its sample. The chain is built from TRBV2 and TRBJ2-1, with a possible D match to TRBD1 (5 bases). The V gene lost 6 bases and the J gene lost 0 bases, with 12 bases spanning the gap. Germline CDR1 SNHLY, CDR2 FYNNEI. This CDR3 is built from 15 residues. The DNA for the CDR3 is TGTGCCAGCAGGGAGACAGCCAGCTCCTACAATGAGCAGTTCTTC. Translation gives CASRETASSYNEQFF.

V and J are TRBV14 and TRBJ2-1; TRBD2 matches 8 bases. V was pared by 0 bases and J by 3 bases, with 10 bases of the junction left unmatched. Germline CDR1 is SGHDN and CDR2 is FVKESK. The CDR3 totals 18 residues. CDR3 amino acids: CASSQEPRKLAGYNEQFF. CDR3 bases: TGTGCCAGCAGCCAAGAACCCCGGAAGCTAGCGGGCTACAATGAGCAGTTCTTC.

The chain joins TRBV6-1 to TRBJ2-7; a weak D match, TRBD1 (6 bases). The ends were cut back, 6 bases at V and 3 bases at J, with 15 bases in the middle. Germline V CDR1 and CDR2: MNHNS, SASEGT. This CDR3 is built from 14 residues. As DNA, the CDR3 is TGTGCCAGCAGAGCCGAAAGGACAGTCTACGAGCAGTACTTC. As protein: CASRAERTVYEQYF.

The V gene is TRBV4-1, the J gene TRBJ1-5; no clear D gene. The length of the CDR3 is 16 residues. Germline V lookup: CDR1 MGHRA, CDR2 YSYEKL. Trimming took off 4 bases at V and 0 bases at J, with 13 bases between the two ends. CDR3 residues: CASSLVRTNSNQPQHF. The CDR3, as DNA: TGCGCCAGCAGCCTCGTCAGAACGAATAGCAATCAGCCCCAGCATTTT.

The CDR3 sequence: CASSARDLILATNEKLFF. The DNA for the CDR3 is TGCGCCAGCAGCGCCCGGGACTTAATCCTTGCAACTAATGAAAAACTGTTTTTT. V gene TRBV5-1 combines with J gene TRBJ1-4, with D perhaps TRBD1 (5 bases). Trimming pared 4 bases from V and 0 bases from J, leaving 19 bases between. In germline, CDR1 is SGHRS, CDR2 YFSETQ. This CDR3 contains 18 residues.

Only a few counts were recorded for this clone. The CDR3 is CASGAGTQNTEAFF. Written as DNA, the CDR3 is TGTGCTAGTGGCGCCGGGACACAGAACACTGAAGCTTTCTTT. The chain combines TRBV12-5 with TRBJ1-1, with D possibly matching TRBD1 (6 bases). Germline values: CDR1 LGHNT, CDR2 FRNRAP. V was trimmed by 6 bases and J by 1 base, leaving 12 bases between them. The CDR3 has 14 amino acids.

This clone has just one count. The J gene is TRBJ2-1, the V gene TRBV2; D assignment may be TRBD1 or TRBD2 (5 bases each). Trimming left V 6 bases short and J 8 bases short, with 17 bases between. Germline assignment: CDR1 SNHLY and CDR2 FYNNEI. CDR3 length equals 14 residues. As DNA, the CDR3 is TGTGCCAGCAGAGCGTGGGGGTCGAGTTATGAGCAGTTCTTC. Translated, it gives CASRAWGSSYEQFF.

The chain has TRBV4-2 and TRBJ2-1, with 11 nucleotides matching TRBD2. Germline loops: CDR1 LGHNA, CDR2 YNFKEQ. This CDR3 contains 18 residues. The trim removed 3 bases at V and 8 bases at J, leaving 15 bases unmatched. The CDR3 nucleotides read TGTGCCAGCAGCCATCTCCGAACGGGACTAGCGGTACAATATGAGCAGTTCTTC. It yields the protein CASSHLRTGLAVQYEQFF.